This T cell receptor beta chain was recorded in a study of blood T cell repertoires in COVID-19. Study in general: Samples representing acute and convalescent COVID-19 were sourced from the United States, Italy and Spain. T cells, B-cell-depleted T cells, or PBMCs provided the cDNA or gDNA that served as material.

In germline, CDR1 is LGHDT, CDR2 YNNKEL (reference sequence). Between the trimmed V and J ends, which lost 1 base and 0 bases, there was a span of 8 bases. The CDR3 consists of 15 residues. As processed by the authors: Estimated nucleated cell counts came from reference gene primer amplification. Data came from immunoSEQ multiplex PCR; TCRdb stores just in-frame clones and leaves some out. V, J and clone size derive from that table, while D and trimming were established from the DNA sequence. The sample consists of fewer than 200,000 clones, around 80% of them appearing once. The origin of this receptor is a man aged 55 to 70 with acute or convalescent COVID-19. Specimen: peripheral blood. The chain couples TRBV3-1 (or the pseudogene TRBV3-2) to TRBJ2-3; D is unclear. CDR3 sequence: CASSQASGSTDTQYF. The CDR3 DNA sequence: TGTGCCAGCAGCCAAGCGTCGGGTAGCACAGATACGCAGTATTTT.